This T cell receptor (beta chain) comes out of a study of CD8+CD57+ T cells in acquired aplastic anemia. Study context: Mean yield of DNA from sorted CD4+ and CD8+ cells was about 3.2 ug. Overall study results and limits: Researchers report that 25 to 30 CD8+ CDR3 sequences appeared in both patients and controls.

CD8+CD57+ cell expansion had been shown by flow cytometry in patients chosen for sequencing. Patients uniformly had severe acquired aplastic anemia. Genomic DNA, serving as template, underwent TCR beta VDJ and CDR3 profiling. TCRdb reanalysed the reads using MiXCR and keeps one entry per CDR3 protein. The sample has just over 450,000 distinct CDR3 sequences; around 33% are singletons. This clonotype was counted many times. Its target is not known. This clonotype was sampled from a human donor with aplastic anemia. The sequenced sample consisted of sorted CD4+, CD8+, or CD8+CD57+ T cells (not recorded which) from PBMCs.

The CDR3 sequence is CSVDNGEAFF. CDR3 DNA: TGCAGCGTTGACAACGGTGAAGCTTTCTTT. The chain joins TRBV29-1 to TRBJ1-1, with D unclear. The CDR3 contains 10 residues. CDR1 and CDR2 from the germline V gene are SQVTM and ANQGSEA. Trimming cost V 3 bases and J 7 bases, with 6 bases left between them.